The rows below give T cell receptor beta chains drawn from one sample of a study of regulatory T cells in long-lasting Graves disease. TCRdb redid the calling of the multiplex PCR reads with MiXCR, one entry per CDR3 protein. Found here are some 370,000 distinct CDR3 sequences, 12% of them singletons; the top ten hold under 20%. The sample was also reused in another study, on T cells in Graves' hyperthyroidism and ophthalmopathy.

This sample comprised peripheral blood mononuclear cells (PBMCs), obtained at new diagnosis, from a patient treated with antithyroid drugs. These receptors all come from a young woman with Graves disease. Both conserved end residues are part of each CDR3. Each record gives: CDR3 protein, J gene, V gene.

CASSEGSRRSIQYF,TRBJ2-4,TRBV6-1
CASSMPDFRHSGYTF,TRBJ1-2,TRBV7-8
CASSSHSTGPEAFF,TRBJ1-1,TRBV28
CSAWRRGLAGGGEQFF,TRBJ2-1,TRBV20-1
CASSPGWGRIGYTF,TRBJ1-2,TRBV6-4
CATRPAGSPTDTQYF,TRBJ2-3,TRBV24-1
CAWDPLDRSGNTIYF,TRBJ1-3,TRBV30
CSARGQGQIWSGYTF,TRBJ1-2,TRBV20-1
CASRARDSGTGELFF,TRBJ2-2,TRBV7-9
CASSLTGLGNEQFF,TRBJ2-1,TRBV5-1
CASRAKFLRSYNEQFF,TRBJ2-1,TRBV12-3/TRBV12-4
CASTTPWLAGGVEQFF,TRBJ2-1,TRBV12-3/TRBV12-4
CASSSSDLAGGKNEQFF,TRBJ2-1,TRBV7-9
CASSAIRGHYNEQFF,TRBJ2-1,TRBV9
CASSYEVSTEAFF,TRBJ1-1,TRBV6-9
CASSYGFAGDSYNEQFF,TRBJ2-1,TRBV6-2/TRBV6-3
CASSPRGGTYSNQPQHF,TRBJ1-5,TRBV6-1
CAISETGRSNYGYTF,TRBJ1-2,TRBV10-3
CASSFGLGGYEQYF,TRBJ2-7,TRBV11-2
CATRDRTNEQFF,TRBJ2-1,TRBV24-1
CASSPGWTGGMGNEQFF,TRBJ2-1,TRBV7-2
CASSLAGRLNQPQHF,TRBJ1-5,TRBV5-6
CSVSDGRYEQYF,TRBJ2-7,TRBV29-1
CASSFPGQNEKLFF,TRBJ1-4,TRBV19
CASSSQGHTSRLPLHF,TRBJ1-6,TRBV27
CASSPQGASYNEQFF,TRBJ2-1,TRBV6-1
CASSKGQGPSNYGYTF,TRBJ1-2,TRBV4-1
CASSIQTNTEAFF,TRBJ1-1,TRBV27
CSVEFVFAGTGEFGTQYF,TRBJ2-5,TRBV29-1
CASSLQFVSPKGYTF,TRBJ1-2,TRBV27
CASTGTPKDEQYF,TRBJ2-7,TRBV12-3/TRBV12-4
CSATFSTGQGFGSSYEQYF,NA,TRBV20-1
CASSLRLRDVGTDTQYF,TRBJ2-3,TRBV5-5
CASSLSLGTDTQYF,TRBJ2-3,TRBV7-2
CASSLRGTDNTEAFF,TRBJ1-1,TRBV7-8
CSVEGMPLLGGDEQFF,TRBJ2-1,TRBV29-1